Listed here is a single T cell receptor (beta chain). The data stem from a study of blood T cell repertoires in COVID-19. V was pared by 2 bases and J by 3 bases, with 13 bases between. The CDR3 runs 15 residues. CDR1 is MNHNY, CDR2 SVGAGI, per germline (reference sequence). Participants spanned ages about 18 to 100 years and resided in 20 to 30 US areas. Participant reports of clinical history set cohort assignment. Only in-frame clones appear in the TCRdb table, and some are missing; sequencing was by immunoSEQ multiplex PCR. This table holds approximately 230,000 clones, 65% to 90% found once. The chain is built from TRBV6-6 and TRBJ1-2; D unresolved. The specimen was PBMCs or T cells enriched from blood (not recorded which). This sequence originates from a man aged 35 to 55 who had recovered from COVID-19. DNA of the CDR3: TGTGCCAGCAGTTACGGGCAGGATGTTGACTATGGCTACACCTTC. It specifies CASSYGQDVDYGYTF.